This TCR beta chain was identified during a study of cytomegalovirus exposure and HLA in healthy donors. Findings of the study overall: It was confirmed in vitro that a few of the CMV-associated chains were specific for CMV antigens. The study flagged some 170 TCR beta chains as cytomegalovirus-associated.

Germline V gene lookup returns CDR1 SGHTA and CDR2 FQGTGA. The CDR3 runs 15 residues. The J segment lost 2 bases and the V segment lost 2 bases, leaving 4 bases of the junction unmatched. This table comes from immunoSEQ multiplex PCR, and its TCRdb copy is limited to in-frame clones, with some not included. The sample includes 150,000 to 200,000 clones, about nine tenths of them seen just once. Donors were drawn from the approximately 120-subject validation cohort, separate from the roughly 700-subject first cohort. Comment on this clone: Its specificity is not known.

The TCR sequence derives from a young woman in good health and CMV-seropositive. Sample: PBMCs. The V call is TRBV7-3, the J call TRBJ1-1; 8 nucleotides line up with TRBD1. The CDR3 loop reads CASSLFGQGNTEAFF. The CDR3, as DNA: TGTGCCAGCAGCTTATTCGGACAGGGAAACACTGAAGCTTTCTTT.